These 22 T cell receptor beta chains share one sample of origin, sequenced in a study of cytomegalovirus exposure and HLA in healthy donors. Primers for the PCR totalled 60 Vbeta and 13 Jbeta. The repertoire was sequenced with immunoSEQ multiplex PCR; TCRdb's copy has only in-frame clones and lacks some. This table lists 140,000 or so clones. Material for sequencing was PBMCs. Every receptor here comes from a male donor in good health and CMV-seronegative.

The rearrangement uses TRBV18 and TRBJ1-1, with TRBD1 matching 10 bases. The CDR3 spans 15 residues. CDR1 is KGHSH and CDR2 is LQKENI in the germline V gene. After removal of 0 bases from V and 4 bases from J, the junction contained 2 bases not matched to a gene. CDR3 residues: CASSPPDRGATEAFF. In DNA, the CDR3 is TGTGCCAGCTCACCACCGGACAGGGGGGCCACTGAAGCTTTCTTT.

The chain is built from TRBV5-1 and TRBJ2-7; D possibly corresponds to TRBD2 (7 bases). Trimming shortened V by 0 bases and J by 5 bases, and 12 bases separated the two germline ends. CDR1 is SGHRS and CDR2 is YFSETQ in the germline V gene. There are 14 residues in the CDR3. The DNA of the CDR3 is TGCGCCAGCAGCTTGGCTAAGGGGGGGGACGAGCAGTACTTC. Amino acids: CASSLAKGGDEQYF.

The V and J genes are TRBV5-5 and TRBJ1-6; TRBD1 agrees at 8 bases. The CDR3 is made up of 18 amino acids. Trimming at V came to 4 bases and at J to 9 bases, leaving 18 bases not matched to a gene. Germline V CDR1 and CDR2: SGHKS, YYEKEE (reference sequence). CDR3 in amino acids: CASSLNPGTGRQSSPLHF. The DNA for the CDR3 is TGTGCCAGCAGCCTAAATCCCGGGACAGGAAGGCAGAGTTCACCCCTCCACTTT.

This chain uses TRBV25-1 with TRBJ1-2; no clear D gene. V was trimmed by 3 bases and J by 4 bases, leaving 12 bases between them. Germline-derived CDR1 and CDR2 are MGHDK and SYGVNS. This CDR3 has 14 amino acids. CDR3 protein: CASSEGGLAYGYTF. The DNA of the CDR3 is TGTGCCAGCAGTGAGGGAGGGCTCGCCTATGGCTACACCTTC.

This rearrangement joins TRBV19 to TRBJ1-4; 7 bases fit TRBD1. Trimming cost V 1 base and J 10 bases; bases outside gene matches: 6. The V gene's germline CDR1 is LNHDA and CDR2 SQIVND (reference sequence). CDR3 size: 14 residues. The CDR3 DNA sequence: TGTGCCAGTAGTATAGGAGGGGGCGCGTTAAAACTGTTTTTT. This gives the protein CASSIGGGALKLFF.

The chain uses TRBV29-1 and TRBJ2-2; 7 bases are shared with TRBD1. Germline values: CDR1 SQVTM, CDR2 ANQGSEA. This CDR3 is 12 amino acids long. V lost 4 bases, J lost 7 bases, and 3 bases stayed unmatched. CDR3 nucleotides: TGCAGCGTTGGACAGGGTATCGGGGAGCTGTTTTTT. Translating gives CSVGQGIGELFF.

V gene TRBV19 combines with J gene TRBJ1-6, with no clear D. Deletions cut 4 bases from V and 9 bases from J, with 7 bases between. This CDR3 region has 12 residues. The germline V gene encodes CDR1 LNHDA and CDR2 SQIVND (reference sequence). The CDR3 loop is CASSTYSSPLHF. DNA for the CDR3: TGTGCCAGTAGTACTTACAGTTCACCCCTCCACTTT.

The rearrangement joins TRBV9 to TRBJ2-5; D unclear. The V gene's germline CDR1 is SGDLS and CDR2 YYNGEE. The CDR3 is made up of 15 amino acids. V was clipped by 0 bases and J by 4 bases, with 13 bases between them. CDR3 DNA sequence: TGTGCCAGCAGCGTAGCTTCGCGCGAGGTAGAGACCCAGTACTTC. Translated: CASSVASREVETQYF.

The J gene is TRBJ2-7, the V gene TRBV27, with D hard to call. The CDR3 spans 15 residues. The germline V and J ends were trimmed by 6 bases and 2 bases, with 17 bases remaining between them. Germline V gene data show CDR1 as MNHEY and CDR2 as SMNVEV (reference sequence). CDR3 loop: CASSVLRSSTYEQYF. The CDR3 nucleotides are TGTGCCAGCAGCGTGCTTAGGAGTTCGACCTACGAGCAGTACTTC.

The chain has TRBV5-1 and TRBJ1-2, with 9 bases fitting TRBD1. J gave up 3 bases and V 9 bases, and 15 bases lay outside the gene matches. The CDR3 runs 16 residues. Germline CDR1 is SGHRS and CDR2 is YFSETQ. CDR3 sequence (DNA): TGCGCCACCAACCGGGACAGGGAACCCGGGGACTATGGCTACACCTTC. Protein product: CATNRDREPGDYGYTF.

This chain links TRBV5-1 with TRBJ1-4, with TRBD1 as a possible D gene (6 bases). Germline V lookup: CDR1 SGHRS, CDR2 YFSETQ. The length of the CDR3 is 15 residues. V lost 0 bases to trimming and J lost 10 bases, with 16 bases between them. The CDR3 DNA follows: TGCGCCAGCAGCTTGGAGGTCGGGACACCAGGAAAACTGTTTTTT. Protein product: CASSLEVGTPGKLFF.

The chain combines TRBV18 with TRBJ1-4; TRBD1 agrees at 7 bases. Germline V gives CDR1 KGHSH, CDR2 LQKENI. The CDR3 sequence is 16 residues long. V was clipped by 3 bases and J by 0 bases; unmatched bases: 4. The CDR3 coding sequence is TGTGCCAGCTCACCTGACGACAGGGCAACTAATGAAAAACTGTTTTTT. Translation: CASSPDDRATNEKLFF.

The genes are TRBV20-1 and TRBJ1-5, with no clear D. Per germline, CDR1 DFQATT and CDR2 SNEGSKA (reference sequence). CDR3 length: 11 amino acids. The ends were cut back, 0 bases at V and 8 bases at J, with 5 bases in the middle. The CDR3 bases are TGCAGTGCTAGAGATCGGGAGCCCCAGCATTTT. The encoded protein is CSARDREPQHF.

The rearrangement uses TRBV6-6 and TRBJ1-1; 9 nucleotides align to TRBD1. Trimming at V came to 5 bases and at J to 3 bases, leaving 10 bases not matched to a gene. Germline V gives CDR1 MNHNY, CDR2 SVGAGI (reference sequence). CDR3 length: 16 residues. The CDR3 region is CASSTGGAGGDTEAFF. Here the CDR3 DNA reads TGTGCCAGCAGTACAGGGGGCGCGGGAGGGGACACTGAAGCTTTCTTT.

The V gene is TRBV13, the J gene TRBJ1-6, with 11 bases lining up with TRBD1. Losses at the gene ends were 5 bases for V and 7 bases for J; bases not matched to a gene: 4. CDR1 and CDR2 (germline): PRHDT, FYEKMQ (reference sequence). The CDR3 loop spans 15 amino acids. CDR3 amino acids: CASSVRDRGNSPLHF. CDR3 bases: TGTGCCAGCAGCGTACGGGACAGGGGGAATTCACCCCTCCACTTT.

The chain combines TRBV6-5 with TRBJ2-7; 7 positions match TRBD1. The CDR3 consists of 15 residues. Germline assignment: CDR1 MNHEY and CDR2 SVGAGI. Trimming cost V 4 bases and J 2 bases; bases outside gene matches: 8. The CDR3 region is CASSWGQKPPYEQYF. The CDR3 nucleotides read TGTGCCAGCAGTTGGGGACAGAAACCCCCCTACGAGCAGTACTTC.

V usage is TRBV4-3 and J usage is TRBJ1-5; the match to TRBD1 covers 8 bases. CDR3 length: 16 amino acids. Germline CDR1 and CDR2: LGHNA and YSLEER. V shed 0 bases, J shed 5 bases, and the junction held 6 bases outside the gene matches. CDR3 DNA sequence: TGCGCCAGCAGCCAAGATCAAGCAGGGGGCCATCAGCCCCAGCATTTT. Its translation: CASSQDQAGGHQPQHF.

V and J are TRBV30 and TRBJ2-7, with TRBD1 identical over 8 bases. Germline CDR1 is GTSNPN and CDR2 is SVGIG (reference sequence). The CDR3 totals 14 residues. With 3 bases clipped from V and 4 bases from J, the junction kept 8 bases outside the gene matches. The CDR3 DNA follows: TGTGCCTGGAGCGACGGACAGGGAAGGTACGAGCAGTACTTC. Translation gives CAWSDGQGRYEQYF.

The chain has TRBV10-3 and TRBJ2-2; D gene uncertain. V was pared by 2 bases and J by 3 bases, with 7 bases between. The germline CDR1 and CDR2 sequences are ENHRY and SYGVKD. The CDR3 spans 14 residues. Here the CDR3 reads CAISEARDTGELFF. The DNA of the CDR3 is TGTGCCATCAGTGAGGCACGGGACACCGGGGAGCTGTTTTTT.

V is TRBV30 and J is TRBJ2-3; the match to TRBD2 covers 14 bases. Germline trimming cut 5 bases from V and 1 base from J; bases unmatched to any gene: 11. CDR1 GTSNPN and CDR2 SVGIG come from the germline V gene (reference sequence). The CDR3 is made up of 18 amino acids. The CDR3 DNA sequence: TGTGCCTGGGGGAGGGGACTAGCGGGGGCCAAGGGCACAGATACGCAGTATTTT. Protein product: CAWGRGLAGAKGTDTQYF.

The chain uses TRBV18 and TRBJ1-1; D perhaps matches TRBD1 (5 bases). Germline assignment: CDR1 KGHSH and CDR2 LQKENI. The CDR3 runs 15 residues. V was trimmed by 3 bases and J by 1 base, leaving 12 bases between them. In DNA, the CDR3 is TGTGCCAGCTCACCTCTCGTGGACACGAACACTGAAGCTTTCTTT. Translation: CASSPLVDTNTEAFF.

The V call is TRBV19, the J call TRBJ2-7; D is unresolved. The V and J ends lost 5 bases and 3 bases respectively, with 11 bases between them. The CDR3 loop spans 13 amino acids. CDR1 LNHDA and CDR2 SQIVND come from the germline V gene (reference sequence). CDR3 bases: TGTGCCAGTAGTGTTAAACCGGGCTACGAGCAGTACTTC. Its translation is CASSVKPGYEQYF. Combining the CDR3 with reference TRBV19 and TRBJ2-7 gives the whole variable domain DGGITQSPKYLFRKEGQNVTLSCEQNLNHDAMYWYRQDPGQGLRLIYYSQIVNDFQKGDIAEGYSVSREKKESFPLTVTSAQKNPTAFYLCASSVKPGYEQYFGPGTRLTVT.